One and the same sample provided the 4 T cell receptor beta chains below, sequenced in a study of long-term antiretroviral therapy in people with HIV. Assay version v3.0 of immunoSEQ was used, and it was run at survey level. Data came from immunoSEQ multiplex PCR; TCRdb stores just in-frame clones and leaves some out. Among tens of thousands of clones listed, approximately 80% were seen once. Sequencing was performed on unsorted PBMCs, taken 0.5 years after starting antiretroviral therapy. The receptors derive from a man between 18 and 35 years old with HIV.

The chain joins TRBV7-9 to TRBJ2-1, with TRBD1 matching over 8 bases. V was pared by 5 bases and J by 6 bases, with 12 bases of the junction left unmatched. CDR3 length equals 16 residues. Germline-derived CDR1 and CDR2 are SEHNR and FQNEAQ (reference sequence). This chain's CDR3 is CASSHHPGQVTNEQFF. The CDR3 bases are TGTGCCAGCAGCCACCACCCGGGACAGGTAACCAATGAGCAGTTCTTC. The complete variable domain, with remaining parts taken from reference TRBV7-9 and TRBJ2-1, reads DTGVSQNPRHKITKRGQNVTFRCDPISEHNRLYWYRQTLGQGPEFLTYFQNEAQLEKSRLLSDRFSAERPKGSFSTLEIQRTEQGDSAMYLCASSHHPGQVTNEQFFGPGTRLTVL.

This rearrangement joins TRBV7-2 to TRBJ1-4; TRBD1 matches 9 bases. The germline CDR1 and CDR2 sequences are SGHTA and FQGNSA. V shed 4 bases and J 8 bases; nucleotides not matched to a gene: 8. The CDR3 has 15 amino acids. The CDR3 nucleotides read TGTGCCAGCAGCTCGTACAGGGGGCGAAGGGAAAAACTGTTTTTT. This sequence encodes CASSSYRGRREKLFF. Drawing the rest from reference TRBV7-2 and TRBJ1-4, the complete variable domain is GAGVSQSPSNKVTEKGKDVELRCDPISGHTALYWYRQSLGQGLEFLIYFQGNSAPDKSGLPSDRFSAERTGGSVSTLTIQRTQQEDSAVYLCASSSYRGRREKLFFGSGTQLSVL.

The rearrangement uses TRBV9 and TRBJ1-4; D call uncertain. The CDR3 runs to 14 residues. Germline V gene lookup returns CDR1 SGDLS and CDR2 YYNGEE. Trimming left V 0 bases short and J 4 bases short, with 7 bases between. The CDR3 is CASSVEAVNEKLFF. CDR3 DNA: TGTGCCAGCAGCGTAGAGGCTGTTAATGAAAAACTGTTTTTT.

This chain connects TRBV5-1 to TRBJ2-5; 7 positions agree with TRBD1. The CDR3 sequence is 15 residues long. J gave up 5 bases and V 4 bases, and 11 bases lay outside the gene matches. Germline-derived CDR1 and CDR2 are SGHRS and YFSETQ. The chain's CDR3 is CASSTGTAVGETQYF. The DNA for the CDR3 is TGCGCCAGCAGCACCGGGACAGCCGTGGGCGAGACCCAGTACTTC.